This TCR beta chain was obtained from a study of T cells after yellow fever vaccination. For the study at large: Preparation of fractions with low cell numbers was performed using SMART-Seq v4 Ultra Low Input. Study-wide points: Booster samples showed a return of most primary-vaccination clones (about 96% CD4, 88% CD8). In FACS-sorted repertoires, abundant clonotypes from the bulk population could appear as contaminants.

By 5'RACE template switching, TCR cDNA was produced, with a universal primer site and UMIs added in the process. TCRdb re-derived calls from the 5' RACE reads in MiXCR, one entry per CDR3 protein. Counted here are hundreds of thousands of distinct CDR3 sequences, 3.6% occurring once; the ten biggest clones make up 20% to 30%. This clonotype occurred many times. Its antigen is unidentified. The length of the CDR3 is 13 residues. Deletions cut 5 bases from V and 2 bases from J, with 12 bases between. The germline V gene encodes CDR1 DFQATT and CDR2 SNEGSKA (reference sequence). This material consisted of PBMCs, taken on the day of the yellow fever booster vaccination. The V and J genes are TRBV20-1 and TRBJ1-2; D gene unclear. The TCR sequence derives from a man aged 18 to 35 who received the YFV17D yellow fever vaccine. The CDR3 is CSALREENYGYTF. The CDR3 DNA follows: TGCAGTGCTCTGAGGGAGGAGAACTATGGCTACACCTTC.